These 3 T cell receptor beta chains were all obtained from the same sample, sequenced in a study of shared clonotypes between healthy human individuals. Libraries were prepared by immunoSEQ multiplex PCR; TCRdb keeps only in-frame clonotypes and omits some of them. The data contain about 1 million clones, 65% to 75% of them singletons. Sequencing used memory CD4+ T cells sorted from blood. Regarding subset: CD45RA-negative fraction. These receptors all stem from a man aged 18 to 29 in good health.

The chain couples TRBV7-8 to TRBJ2-2, with D unresolved. This CDR3 has 15 amino acids. The V end was cut by 1 base, the J end by 3 bases, with 9 bases between. Germline V gene data show CDR1 as SGHVS and CDR2 as FQNEAQ. The CDR3 loop reads CASSLGLRDTGELFF. For the CDR3, the DNA is TGTGCCAGCAGCTTAGGACTTAGGGACACCGGGGAGCTGTTTTTT.

The J gene is TRBJ2-7, the V gene TRBV18; a possible D gene is TRBD1 (6 bases). Germline CDR1 is KGHSH and CDR2 is LQKENI. This CDR3 is built from 15 residues. V lost 0 bases, J lost 3 bases, and 12 bases lay in between. CDR3 loop: CASSPPVQGDYEQYF. CDR3 nucleotide sequence: TGTGCCAGCTCACCACCAGTACAGGGCGACTACGAGCAGTACTTC.

This clone was picked up a small number of times. The same CDR3 arises from other DNA sequences in this sample as well. The rearrangement uses TRBV18 and TRBJ2-5; D call uncertain. The CDR3 sequence is 13 residues long. V lost 6 bases and J lost 5, with 13 bases in between. From germline, CDR1 is KGHSH and CDR2 LQKENI. CDR3 sequence reads: CASSRSRTETQYF. In nucleotides, the CDR3 is TGTGCCAGCTCCCGCAGCAGAACGGAGACCCAGTACTTC.